Described below is a single TCR beta chain sequence and its context. V was cut by 5 bases and J by 2 bases, with 20 bases left in between. CDR1 PRHDT and CDR2 FYEKMQ come from the germline V gene (reference sequence). The CDR3 runs 17 residues. These data come from a study of identical twins. TCRdb reprocessed the 5' RACE reads with MiXCR, giving one entry per CDR3 protein. This table holds a few hundred thousand distinct CDR3 sequences, over 9.5% found once. The sequence was obtained from a man aged 45-65 years in good health. The sequencing sample was made of memory T cells sorted from blood. The gene calls are TRBV13 and TRBJ2-3; TRBD1 or TRBD2 may be the D gene (5 bases each). DNA for the CDR3: TGTGCCAGCAGCCTCCTAATGGGACCAACGAACACAGATACGCAGTATTTT. Its protein is CASSLLMGPTNTDTQYF.